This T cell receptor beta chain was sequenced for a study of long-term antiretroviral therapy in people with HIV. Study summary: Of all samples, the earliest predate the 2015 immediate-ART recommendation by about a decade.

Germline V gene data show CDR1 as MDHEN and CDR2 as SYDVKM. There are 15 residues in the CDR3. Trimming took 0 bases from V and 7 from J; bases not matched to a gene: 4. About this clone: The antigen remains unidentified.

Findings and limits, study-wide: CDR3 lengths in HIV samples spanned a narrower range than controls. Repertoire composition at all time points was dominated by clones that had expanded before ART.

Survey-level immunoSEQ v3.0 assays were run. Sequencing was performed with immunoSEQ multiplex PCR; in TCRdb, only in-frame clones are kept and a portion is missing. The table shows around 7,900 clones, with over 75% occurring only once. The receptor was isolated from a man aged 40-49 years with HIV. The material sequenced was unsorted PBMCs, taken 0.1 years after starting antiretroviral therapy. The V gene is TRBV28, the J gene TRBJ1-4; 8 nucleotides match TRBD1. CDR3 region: CASSLWGQEREKLFF. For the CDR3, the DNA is TGTGCCAGCAGTTTATGGGGACAGGAACGTGAAAAACTGTTTTTT.